The 3 T cell receptor beta chains below come from one sample, sequenced in a study of CD8 T cells in Susac syndrome. Random hexamers served to reverse transcribe about 0.45 to 1 ug RNA. TCRdb analysed the immunoSEQ multiplex PCR reads with MiXCR anew, one entry per CDR3 protein. This sample has approximately 150,000 distinct CDR3 sequences, with 93% found just once. Sequencing used CD4+ T cells from PBMCs. The receptors were gathered from a human donor with multiple sclerosis.

This clonotype was recorded only once. The genes are TRBV7-2 and TRBJ1-5; D gene ambiguous. Trimming cost V 3 bases and J 7 bases, with 10 bases left between them. CDR1 is SGHTA and CDR2 is FQGNSA in the germline V gene. The CDR3 is 13 amino acids. The CDR3 bases are TGTGCCAGCAGCTTTGAAGGGCGGCAGCCCCAGCATTTT. Its protein is CASSFEGRQPQHF.

J is TRBJ1-5 and V is TRBV12-3 or TRBV12-4; a possible D gene is TRBD1 (5 bases). CDR3 length: 13 amino acids. The germline V and J ends were trimmed by 3 bases and 5 bases, with 8 bases remaining between them. The CDR3 DNA is TGTGCCAGCAGTTTTGCGGGGCATCAGCCCCAGCATTTT. It encodes CASSFAGHQPQHF.

J is TRBJ1-3 and V is TRBV7-8; possible D gene TRBD1, 5 bases. The germline V gene has CDR1 SGHVS and CDR2 FQNEAQ. Deletions cut 4 bases from V and 4 bases from J, with 14 bases between. The CDR3 totals 15 residues. CDR3 nucleotides: TGTGCCAGCAGCTGGGGCCCTGCCAGGGGAAACACCATATATTTT. It specifies CASSWGPARGNTIYF. Variable domain in full (rest from reference TRBV7-8 and TRBJ1-3): GAGVSQSPRYKVAKRGQDVALRCDPISGHVSLFWYQQALGQGPEFLTYFQNEAQLDKSGLPSDRFFAERPEGSVSTLKIQRTQQEDSAVYLCASSWGPARGNTIYFGEGSWLTVV.